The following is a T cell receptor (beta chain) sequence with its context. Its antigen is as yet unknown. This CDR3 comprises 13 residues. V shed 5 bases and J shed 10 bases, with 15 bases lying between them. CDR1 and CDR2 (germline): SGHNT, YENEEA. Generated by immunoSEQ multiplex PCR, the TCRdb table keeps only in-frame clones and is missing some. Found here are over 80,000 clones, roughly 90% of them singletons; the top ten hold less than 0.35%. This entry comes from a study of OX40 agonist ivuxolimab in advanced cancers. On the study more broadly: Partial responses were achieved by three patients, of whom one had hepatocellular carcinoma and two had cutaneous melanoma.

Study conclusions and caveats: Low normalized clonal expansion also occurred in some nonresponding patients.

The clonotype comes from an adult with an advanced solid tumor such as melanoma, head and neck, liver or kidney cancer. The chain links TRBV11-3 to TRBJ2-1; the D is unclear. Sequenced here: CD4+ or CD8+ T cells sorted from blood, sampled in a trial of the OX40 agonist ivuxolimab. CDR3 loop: CASSAARSREQFF. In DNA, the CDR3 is TGTGCCAGCAGCGCCGCCAGGTCCAGGGAGCAGTTCTTC. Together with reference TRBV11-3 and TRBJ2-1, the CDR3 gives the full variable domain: EAGVVQSPRYKIIEKKQPVAFWCNPISGHNTLYWYLQNLGQGPELLIRYENEEAVDDSQLPKDRFSAERLKGVDSTLKIQPAELGDSAVYLCASSAARSREQFFGPGTRLTVL.